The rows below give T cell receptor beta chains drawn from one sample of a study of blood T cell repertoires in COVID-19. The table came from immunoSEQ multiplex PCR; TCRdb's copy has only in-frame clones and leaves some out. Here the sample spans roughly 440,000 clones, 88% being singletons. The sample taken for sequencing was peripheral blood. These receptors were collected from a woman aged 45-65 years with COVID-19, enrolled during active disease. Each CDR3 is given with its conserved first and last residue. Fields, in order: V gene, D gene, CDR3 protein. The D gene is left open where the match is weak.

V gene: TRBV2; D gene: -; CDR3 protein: CASRTSKGTEAFF
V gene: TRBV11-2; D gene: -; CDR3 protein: CASSGGGGAVGSNQPQHF
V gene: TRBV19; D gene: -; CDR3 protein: CASSMRQGYNQPQHF
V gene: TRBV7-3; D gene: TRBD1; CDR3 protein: CASSSGTGTVYGYTF
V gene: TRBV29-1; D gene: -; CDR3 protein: CSVAAGILSYEQYF
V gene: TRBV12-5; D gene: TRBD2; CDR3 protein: CASRGGTSTDTQYF
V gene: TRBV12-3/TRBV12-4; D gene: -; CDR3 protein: CASSFQVNTEAFF
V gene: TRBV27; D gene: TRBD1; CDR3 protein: CASSQDRVGYTF
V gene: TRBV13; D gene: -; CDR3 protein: CASSNGRGGPQHF
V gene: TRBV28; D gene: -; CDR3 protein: CASSSLDRSLEAFF
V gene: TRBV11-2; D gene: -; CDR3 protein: CASSLGRNTEAFF
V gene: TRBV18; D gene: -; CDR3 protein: CASSAKQGTGNTIYF
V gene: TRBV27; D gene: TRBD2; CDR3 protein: CASSFASGVTQYF
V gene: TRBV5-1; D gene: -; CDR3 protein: CASSFRRDYNEQFF
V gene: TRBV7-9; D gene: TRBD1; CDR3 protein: CASSLSGDREYF
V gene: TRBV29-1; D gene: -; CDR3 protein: CSVDSLWEKGYTF
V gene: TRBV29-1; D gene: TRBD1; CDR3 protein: CSVRDSYNSPLHF
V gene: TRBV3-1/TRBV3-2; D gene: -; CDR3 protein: CASSQGTVLTGELFF
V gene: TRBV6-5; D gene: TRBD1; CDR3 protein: CASSYSGGQGNTEAFF
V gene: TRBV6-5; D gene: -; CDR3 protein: CASSNIFQGFDTQYF
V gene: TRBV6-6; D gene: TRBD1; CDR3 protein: CASSQTGQGVGYTF
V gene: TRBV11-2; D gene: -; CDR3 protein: CASSFGVVEGDTIYF
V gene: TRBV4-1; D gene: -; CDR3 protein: CASSQLGAVANTGELFF
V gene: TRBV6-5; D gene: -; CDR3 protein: CASSYAGPYEQYF
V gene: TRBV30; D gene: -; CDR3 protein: CAWSVLQGQPQHF
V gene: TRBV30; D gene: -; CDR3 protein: CAWSVKGSTFNSPLHF
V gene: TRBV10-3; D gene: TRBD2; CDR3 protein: CAISESVAGTEQFF
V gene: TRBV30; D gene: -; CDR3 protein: CASGRLIEQYF
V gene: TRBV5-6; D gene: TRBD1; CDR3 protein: CASSHANRGGNEQFF
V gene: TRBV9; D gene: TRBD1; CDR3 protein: CASSVEGALNEQFF
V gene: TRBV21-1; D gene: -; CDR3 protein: CASSKPGLAGAYTYNEQFF
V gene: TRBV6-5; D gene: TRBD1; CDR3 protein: CASSRTGGNYGYTF
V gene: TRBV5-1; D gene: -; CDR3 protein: CASSFRGAGYNSPLHF
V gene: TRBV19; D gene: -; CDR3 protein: CASSIGYGNTPGQPQHF
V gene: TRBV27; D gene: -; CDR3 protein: CASSLTATYNSPLHF
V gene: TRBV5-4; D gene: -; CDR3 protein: CASSIGTPNSPLHF
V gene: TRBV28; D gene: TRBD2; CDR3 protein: CASSFASGGWYNEQFF
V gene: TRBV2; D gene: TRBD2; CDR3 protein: CASSEEARGGPETQYF
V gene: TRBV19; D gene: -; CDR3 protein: CASSLFTTTKGEKLFF
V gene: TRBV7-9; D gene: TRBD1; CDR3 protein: CASRDRQGSYNEQFF
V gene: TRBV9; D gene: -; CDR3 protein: CASSVSGRGYTF
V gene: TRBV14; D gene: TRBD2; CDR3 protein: CASSQDSGGLSTDTQYF
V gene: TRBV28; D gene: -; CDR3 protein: CASSLSTDTEAFF
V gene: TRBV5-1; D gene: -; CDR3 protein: CASSLGHMNTEAFF
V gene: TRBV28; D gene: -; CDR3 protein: CASSLLETQYF
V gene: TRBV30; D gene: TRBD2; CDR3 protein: CASNRLAGAGSTDTQYF
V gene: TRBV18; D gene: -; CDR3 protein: CASSPQGGNTGELFF
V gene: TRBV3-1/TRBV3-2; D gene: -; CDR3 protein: CASSQQGSSYNSPLHF
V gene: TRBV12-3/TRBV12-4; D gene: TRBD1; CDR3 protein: CASSGQADEQYF
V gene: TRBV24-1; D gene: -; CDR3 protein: CATGGGLGELFF
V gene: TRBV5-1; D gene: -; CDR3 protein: CASSLTISSYNEQFF
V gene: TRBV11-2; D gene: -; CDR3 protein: CASSLVTGVLNEQFF